This T cell receptor (beta chain) originates from a study of OX40 agonist ivuxolimab in advanced cancers. Autoimmune disease history or systemic immunosuppression was exclusionary. Some clones are missing from TCRdb's copy, which holds only in-frame ones; the method was immunoSEQ multiplex PCR. The sample holds over 85,000 clones, roughly 80% seen once. J was trimmed by 7 bases and V by 0 bases; bases with no gene match: 10. CDR3 length: 16 residues. The germline V gene has CDR1 SGHRS and CDR2 YFSETQ. This sequence was found in an adult with an advanced solid tumor such as melanoma, head and neck, liver or kidney cancer. The V call is TRBV5-1, the J call TRBJ2-3, with TRBD1 identical over 8 bases. Sequences were derived from CD4+ or CD8+ T cells sorted from blood, sampled in a trial of the OX40 agonist ivuxolimab. CDR3 DNA sequence: TGCGCCAGCAGCTTGGGTGGGACAGGATCCGTATATACGCAGTATTTT. This encodes CASSLGGTGSVYTQYF.